This note documents a single T cell receptor (beta chain) sequence. The antigen remains unidentified. This specimen belongs to a study of CD8 T cells in ankylosing spondylitis. Whole-study results and caveats: Clones linked with disease were CD8+ and fairly uncommon in the peripheral blood.

The TCR beta libraries were generated through quantitative 5'-RACE incorporating molecular barcodes. One entry per CDR3 protein results from TCRdb running MiXCR on the 5' RACE reads. The sample holds roughly 190,000 distinct CDR3 sequences, more than 10% seen once. The V gene's germline CDR1 is DFQATT and CDR2 SNEGSKA (reference sequence). Trimming took 5 bases from V and 5 from J; bases not matched to a gene: 15. CDR3 length: 17 amino acids. This receptor was taken from a male donor with ankylosing spondylitis or in good health (not recorded which). This chain uses TRBV20-1 with TRBJ1-2; 12 nucleotides match TRBD1. Sequences were obtained from blood, either unsorted or a sorted T cell fraction (not recorded which). CDR3 coding DNA: TGCAGTGCTTTCCGGGACAGGGGGCCTCCGGCTGATTATGGCTACACCTTC. Its translation: CSAFRDRGPPADYGYTF.